This is a list of T cell receptor beta chains from one sample in a study of STAT5B mutations in CD4+ large granular lymphocyte leukemia. The data were produced by immunoSEQ multiplex PCR, yet TCRdb's version contains in-frame clones alone and is incomplete. The table records about 38,000 clones, 70% to 80% of them present only once. The sequencing sample was made of CD4+ T cells from blood buffy coats. These receptors were taken from a human donor in good health. The CDR3 runs from the conserved cysteine through the conserved F or W. The order of the fields is CDR3 protein, J gene, V gene.

CASTFRGNNSPLHF | TRBJ1-6 | TRBV18
CASSLAAGDSYEQYF | TRBJ2-7 | TRBV5-6
CASSYGGPQHF | TRBJ1-5 | TRBV6-6
CASSHARGGNTEAFF | TRBJ1-1 | TRBV5-4
CASSQLDRGEQYF | TRBJ2-7 | TRBV14
CASSWGGVNTEAFF | TRBJ1-1 | TRBV27
CASSYFMGNQETQYF | TRBJ2-5 | TRBV6-6
CASRPSGQGSVYGYTF | TRBJ1-2 | TRBV5-1
CASSLVGGGADEQYF | TRBJ2-7 | TRBV7-2
CAISEDLQETQYF | TRBJ2-5 | TRBV10-3
CASSSFHGGGAKTDTQYF | TRBJ2-3 | TRBV27
CASSFTSGGPSNEQYF | TRBJ2-7 | TRBV7-9
CASNFGMNTEAFF | TRBJ1-1 | TRBV5-1
CASYRTGGEQYF | TRBJ2-7 | TRBV6-5
CASSSGQGGEQYF | TRBJ2-7 | TRBV7-2
CASIADPNTEAFF | TRBJ1-1 | TRBV10-2
CASSQERTGQRVGYEQYF | TRBJ2-7 | TRBV4-2
CAANGRARQGKNTEAFF | TRBJ1-1 | TRBV2
CASSDLSGANVLTF | TRBJ2-6 | TRBV7-2
CSVEIGGNQPQHF | TRBJ1-5 | TRBV29-1
CASSLGGRAETDTQYF | TRBJ2-3 | TRBV5-1
CASSLTTELWANVLTF | TRBJ2-6 | TRBV11-2
CASSIATGSGNTIYF | TRBJ1-3 | TRBV9
CATSRVGGTSGGLYNEQFF | TRBJ2-1 | TRBV15
CASSLAGLAGVGETQYF | TRBJ2-5 | TRBV7-2
CASSVTTGFGTGELFF | TRBJ2-2 | TRBV7-9
CASSLPRVGGRTDTQYF | TRBJ2-3 | TRBV4-1
CASSMWGNTEAFF | TRBJ1-1 | TRBV19
CASSLRDRGPYGYTF | TRBJ1-2 | TRBV5-1
CAGLRSSYEQYF | . | TRBV2
CASSQAPGTGGTKNIQYF | TRBJ2-4 | TRBV4-1
CASSPQQGSSNTGELFF | TRBJ2-2 | TRBV18
CASSLNGQYNEQFF | TRBJ2-1 | TRBV5-4
CASSRLVLGGRGANVLTF | TRBJ2-6 | TRBV19
CASSSDRGSTDTQYF | TRBJ2-3 | TRBV7-9
CASGTTGSNYGYTF | TRBJ1-2 | TRBV5-1
CASSEATGLTSGGWSYEQYF | TRBJ2-7 | TRBV6-1
CASTPIADTQYF | TRBJ2-3 | TRBV7-9
CASSQVASGRLNTQYF | TRBJ2-3 | TRBV4-3
CASSPIAGPSYNEQFF | TRBJ2-1 | TRBV18
CASSHPGIQETQYF | TRBJ2-5 | TRBV5-1
CASSVGGRGLQETQYF | TRBJ2-5 | TRBV9
CASSLDSPTGELFF | TRBJ2-2 | TRBV5-1
CASSPRTSGSGELFF | TRBJ2-2 | TRBV11-3
CSAGDNYGYTF | TRBJ1-2 | TRBV29-1
CASSLEHGTGILEQYF | TRBJ2-7 | TRBV7-2
CASSDWAGQETQYF | TRBJ2-5 | TRBV10-2
CASRGDQNIQYF | TRBJ2-4 | TRBV5-1
CASSTEGVGTQYF | TRBJ2-3 | TRBV4-1
CASSQEGGYTEAFF | TRBJ1-1 | TRBV5-4
CASKSGGAGEKLFF | TRBJ1-4 | TRBV28
CASSLAGGHEQYF | TRBJ2-7 | TRBV6-6
CAISVAGSYEQYF | TRBJ2-7 | TRBV10-3